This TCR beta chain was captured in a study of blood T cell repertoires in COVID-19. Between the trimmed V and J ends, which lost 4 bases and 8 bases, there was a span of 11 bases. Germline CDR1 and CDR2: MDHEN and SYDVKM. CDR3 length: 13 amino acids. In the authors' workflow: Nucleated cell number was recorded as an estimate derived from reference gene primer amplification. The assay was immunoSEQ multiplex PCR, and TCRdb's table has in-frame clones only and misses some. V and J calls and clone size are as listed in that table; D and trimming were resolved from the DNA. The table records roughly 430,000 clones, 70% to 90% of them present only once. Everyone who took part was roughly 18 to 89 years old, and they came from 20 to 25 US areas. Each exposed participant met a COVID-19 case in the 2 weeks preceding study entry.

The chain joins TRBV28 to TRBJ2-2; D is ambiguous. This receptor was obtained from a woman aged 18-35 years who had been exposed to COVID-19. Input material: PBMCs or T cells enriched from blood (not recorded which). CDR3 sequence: CASSSPLTGELFF. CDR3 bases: TGTGCCAGCAGTTCCCCCCTGACAGGGGAGCTGTTTTTT.